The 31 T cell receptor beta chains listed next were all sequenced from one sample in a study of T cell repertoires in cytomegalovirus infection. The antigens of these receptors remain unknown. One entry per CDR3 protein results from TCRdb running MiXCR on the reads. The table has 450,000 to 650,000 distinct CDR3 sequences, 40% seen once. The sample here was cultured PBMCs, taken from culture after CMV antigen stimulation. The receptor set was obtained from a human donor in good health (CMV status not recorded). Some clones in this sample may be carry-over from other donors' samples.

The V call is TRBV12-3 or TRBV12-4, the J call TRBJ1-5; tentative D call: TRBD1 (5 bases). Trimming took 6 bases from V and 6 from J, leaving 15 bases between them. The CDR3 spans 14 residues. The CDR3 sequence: CASRMAGKAQPQHF. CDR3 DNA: TGTGCCAGCAGGATGGCAGGGAAGGCTCAGCCCCAGCATTTT.

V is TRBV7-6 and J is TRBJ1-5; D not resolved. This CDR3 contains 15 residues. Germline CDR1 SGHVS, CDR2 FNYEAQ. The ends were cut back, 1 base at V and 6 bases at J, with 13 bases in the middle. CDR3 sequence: CASSLGGVSGQPQHF. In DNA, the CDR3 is TGTGCCAGCAGCTTAGGTGGGGTGAGCGGTCAGCCCCAGCATTTT.

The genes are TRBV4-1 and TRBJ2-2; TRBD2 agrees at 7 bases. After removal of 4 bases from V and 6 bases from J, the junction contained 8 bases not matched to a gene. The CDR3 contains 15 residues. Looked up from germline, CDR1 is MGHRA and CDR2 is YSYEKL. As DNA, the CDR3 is TGCGCCAGCAGCCGCCCGACTAGCCGGCCCGGGGAGCTGTTTTTT. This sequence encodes CASSRPTSRPGELFF.

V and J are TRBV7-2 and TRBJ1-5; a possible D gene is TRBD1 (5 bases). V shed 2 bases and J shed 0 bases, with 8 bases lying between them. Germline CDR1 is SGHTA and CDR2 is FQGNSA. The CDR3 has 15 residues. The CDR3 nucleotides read TGTGCCAGCAGCTTAAGGGGCCTTAGCAATCAGCCCCAGCATTTT. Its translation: CASSLRGLSNQPQHF.

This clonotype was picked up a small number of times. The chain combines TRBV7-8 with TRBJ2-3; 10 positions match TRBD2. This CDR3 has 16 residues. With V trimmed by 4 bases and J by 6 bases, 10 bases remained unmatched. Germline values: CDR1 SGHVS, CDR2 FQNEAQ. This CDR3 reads CASSSLAGGRLDTQYF. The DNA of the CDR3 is TGTGCCAGCAGCTCTTTAGCGGGAGGACGCTTGGATACGCAGTATTTT.

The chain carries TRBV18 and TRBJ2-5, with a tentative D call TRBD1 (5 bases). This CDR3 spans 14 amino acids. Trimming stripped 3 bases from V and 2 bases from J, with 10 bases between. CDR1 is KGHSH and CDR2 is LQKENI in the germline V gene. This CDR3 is CASSPDRRQETQYF. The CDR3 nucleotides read TGTGCCAGCTCACCCGACAGACGACAAGAGACCCAGTACTTC.

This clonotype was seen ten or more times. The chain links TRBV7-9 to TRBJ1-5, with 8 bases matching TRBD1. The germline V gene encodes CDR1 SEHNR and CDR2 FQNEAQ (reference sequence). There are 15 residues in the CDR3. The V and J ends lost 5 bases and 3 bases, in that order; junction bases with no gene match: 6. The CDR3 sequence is CASSRGQETNQPQHF. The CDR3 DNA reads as TGTGCCAGCAGCAGGGGACAGGAGACCAATCAGCCCCAGCATTTT. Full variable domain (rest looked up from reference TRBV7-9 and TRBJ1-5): DTGVSQNPRHKITKRGQNVTFRCDPISEHNRLYWYRQTLGQGPEFLTYFQNEAQLEKSRLLSDRFSAERPKGSFSTLEIQRTEQGDSAMYLCASSRGQETNQPQHFGDGTRLSIL.

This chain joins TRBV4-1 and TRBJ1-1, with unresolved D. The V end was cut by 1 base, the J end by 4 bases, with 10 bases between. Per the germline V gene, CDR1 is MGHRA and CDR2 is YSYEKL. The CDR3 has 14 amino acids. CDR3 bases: TGCGCCAGCAGCCAAGGAGGTGTAGGCACTGAAGCTTTCTTT. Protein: CASSQGGVGTEAFF.

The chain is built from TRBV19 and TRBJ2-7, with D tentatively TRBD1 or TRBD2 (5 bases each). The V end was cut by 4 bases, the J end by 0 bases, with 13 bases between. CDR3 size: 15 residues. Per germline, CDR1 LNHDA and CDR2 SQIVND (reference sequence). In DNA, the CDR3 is TGTGCCAGTAGTAGAACCGGGACGCGCTCCTACGAGCAGTACTTC. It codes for CASSRTGTRSYEQYF.

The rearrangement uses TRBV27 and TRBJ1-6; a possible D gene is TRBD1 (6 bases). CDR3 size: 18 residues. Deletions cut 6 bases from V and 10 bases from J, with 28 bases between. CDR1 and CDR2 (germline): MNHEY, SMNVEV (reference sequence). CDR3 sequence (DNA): TGTGCCAGCAGGCGCACAGGGATGAGAGTAGTTTTGGACTCACCCCTCCACTTT. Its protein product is CASRRTGMRVVLDSPLHF.

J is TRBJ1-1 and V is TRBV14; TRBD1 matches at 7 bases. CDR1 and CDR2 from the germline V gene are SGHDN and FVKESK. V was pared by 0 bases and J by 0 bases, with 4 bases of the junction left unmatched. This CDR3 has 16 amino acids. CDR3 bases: TGTGCCAGCAGCCAAGATTTCGGACAGGTGAACACTGAAGCTTTCTTT. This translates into CASSQDFGQVNTEAFF.

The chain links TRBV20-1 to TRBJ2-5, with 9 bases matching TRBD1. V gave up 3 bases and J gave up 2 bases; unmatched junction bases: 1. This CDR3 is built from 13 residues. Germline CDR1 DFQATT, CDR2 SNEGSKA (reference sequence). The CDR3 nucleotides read TGCAGTGCTAGCGGACAGGGGCAAGAGACCCAGTACTTC. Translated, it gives CSASGQGQETQYF.

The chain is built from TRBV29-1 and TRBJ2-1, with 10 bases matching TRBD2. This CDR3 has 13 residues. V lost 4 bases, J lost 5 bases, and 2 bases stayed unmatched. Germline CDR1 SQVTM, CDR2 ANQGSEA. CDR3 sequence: CSVGLAGNNEQFF. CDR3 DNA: TGCAGCGTTGGACTAGCGGGTAACAATGAGCAGTTCTTC.

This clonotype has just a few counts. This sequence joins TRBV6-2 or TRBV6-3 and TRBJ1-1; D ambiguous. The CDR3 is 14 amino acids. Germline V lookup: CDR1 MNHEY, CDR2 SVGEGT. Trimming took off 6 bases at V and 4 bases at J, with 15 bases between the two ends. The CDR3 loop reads CASSPRLWGTEAFF. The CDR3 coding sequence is TGTGCCAGCAGCCCCCGGCTGTGGGGCACTGAAGCTTTCTTT.

In DNA form, the CDR3 reads TGTGCCAGTGTGCTTGGTGAGCAGTTCTTC. It encodes CASVLGEQFF. J is TRBJ2-1 and V is TRBV2; D is unresolved. CDR3 length equals 10 residues. Trimming took off 9 bases at V and 9 bases at J, with 9 bases between the two ends. The germline V gene has CDR1 SNHLY and CDR2 FYNNEI.

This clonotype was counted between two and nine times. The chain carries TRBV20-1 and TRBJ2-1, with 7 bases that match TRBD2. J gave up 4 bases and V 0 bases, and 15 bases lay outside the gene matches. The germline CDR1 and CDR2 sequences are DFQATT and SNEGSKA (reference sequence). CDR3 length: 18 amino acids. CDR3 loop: CSARDMAAAGVMYNEQFF. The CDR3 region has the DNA TGCAGTGCTAGAGATATGGCCGCGGCGGGGGTGATGTACAATGAGCAGTTCTTC.

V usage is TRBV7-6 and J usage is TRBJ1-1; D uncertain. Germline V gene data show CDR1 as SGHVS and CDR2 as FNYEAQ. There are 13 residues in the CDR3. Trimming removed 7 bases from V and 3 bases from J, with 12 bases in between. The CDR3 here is CASIPREYTEAFF. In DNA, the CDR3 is TGTGCCAGCATCCCCCGGGAGTACACTGAAGCTTTCTTT.

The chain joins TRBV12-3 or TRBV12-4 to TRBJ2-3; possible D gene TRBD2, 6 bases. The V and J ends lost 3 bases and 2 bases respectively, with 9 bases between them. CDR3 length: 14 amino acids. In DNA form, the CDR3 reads TGTGCCAGCAGTTTGGGGACTCACACAGATACGCAGTATTTT. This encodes CASSLGTHTDTQYF.

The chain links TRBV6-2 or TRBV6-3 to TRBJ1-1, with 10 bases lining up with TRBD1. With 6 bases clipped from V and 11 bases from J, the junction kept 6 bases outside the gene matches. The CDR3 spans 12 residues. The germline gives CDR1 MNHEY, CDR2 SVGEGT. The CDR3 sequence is CASSPDRGRAFF. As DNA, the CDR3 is TGTGCCAGCAGCCCTGACAGGGGGCGGGCTTTCTTT.

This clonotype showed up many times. CDR3 nucleotides: TGTGCCAGCGCAGCATACGGAGGGAGCACAGATACGCAGTATTTT. It specifies CASAAYGGSTDTQYF. V usage is TRBV7-2 and J usage is TRBJ2-3, with D possibly being TRBD2 (6 bases). Germline V gene data show CDR1 as SGHTA and CDR2 as FQGNSA. Trimming removed 8 bases from V and 0 bases from J, with 15 bases in between. This CDR3 has 15 residues. The full variable domain, rest sourced from reference TRBV7-2 and TRBJ2-3, is GAGVSQSPSNKVTEKGKDVELRCDPISGHTALYWYRQSLGQGLEFLIYFQGNSAPDKSGLPSDRFSAERTGGSVSTLTIQRTQQEDSAVYLCASAAYGGSTDTQYFGPGTRLTVL.

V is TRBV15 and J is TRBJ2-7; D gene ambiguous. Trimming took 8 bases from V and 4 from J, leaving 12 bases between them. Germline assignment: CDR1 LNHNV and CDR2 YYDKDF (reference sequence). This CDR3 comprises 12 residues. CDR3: CATSQEVYEQYF. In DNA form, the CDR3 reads TGTGCCACCTCCCAAGAGGTGTACGAGCAGTACTTC.

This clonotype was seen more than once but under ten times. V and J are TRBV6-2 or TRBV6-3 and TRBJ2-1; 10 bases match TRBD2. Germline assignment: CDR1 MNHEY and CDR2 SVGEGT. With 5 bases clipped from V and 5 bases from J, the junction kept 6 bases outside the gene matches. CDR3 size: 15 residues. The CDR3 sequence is CASSALAGVNNEQFF. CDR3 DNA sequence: TGTGCCAGCAGTGCCCTAGCGGGAGTTAACAATGAGCAGTTCTTC.

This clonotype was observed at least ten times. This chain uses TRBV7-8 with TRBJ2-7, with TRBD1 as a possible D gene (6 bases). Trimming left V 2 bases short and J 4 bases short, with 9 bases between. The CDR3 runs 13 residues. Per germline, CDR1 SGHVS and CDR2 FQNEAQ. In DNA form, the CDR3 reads TGTGCCAGCAGCTTAAACAGGGCGTACGAGCAGTACTTC. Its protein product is CASSLNRAYEQYF.

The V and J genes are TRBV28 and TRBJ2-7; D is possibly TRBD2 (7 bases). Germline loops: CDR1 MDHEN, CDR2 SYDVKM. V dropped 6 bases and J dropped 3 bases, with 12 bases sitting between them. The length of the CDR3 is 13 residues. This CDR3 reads CASRPGGLYEQYF. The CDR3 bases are TGTGCCAGCAGGCCCGGGGGGCTCTACGAGCAGTACTTC.

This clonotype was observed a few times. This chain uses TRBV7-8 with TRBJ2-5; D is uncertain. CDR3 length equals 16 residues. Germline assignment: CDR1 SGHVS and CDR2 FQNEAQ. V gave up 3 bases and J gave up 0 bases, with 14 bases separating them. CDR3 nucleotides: TGTGCCAGCAGCTTGATGGCGGACCACTACCAAGAGACCCAGTACTTC. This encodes CASSLMADHYQETQYF.

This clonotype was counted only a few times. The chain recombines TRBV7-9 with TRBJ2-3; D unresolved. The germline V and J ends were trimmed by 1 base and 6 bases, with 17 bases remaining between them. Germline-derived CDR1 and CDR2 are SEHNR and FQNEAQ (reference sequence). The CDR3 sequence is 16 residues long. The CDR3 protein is CASSLGGRRRWDTQYF. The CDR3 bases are TGTGCCAGCAGCTTAGGTGGCCGGCGACGTTGGGATACGCAGTATTTT.

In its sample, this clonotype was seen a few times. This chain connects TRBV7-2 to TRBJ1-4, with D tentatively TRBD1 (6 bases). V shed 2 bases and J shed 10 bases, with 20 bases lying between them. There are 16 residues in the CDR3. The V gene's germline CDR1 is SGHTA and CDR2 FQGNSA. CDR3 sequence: CASSLTTTGGRGKLFF. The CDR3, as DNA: TGTGCCAGCAGCTTAACCACGACAGGAGGGCGAGGAAAACTGTTTTTT.

CDR3 amino acids: CASSDGQGNTIYF. CDR3 in DNA: TGTGCCAGCAGCGACGGACAGGGAAACACCATATATTTT. The gene calls are TRBV9 and TRBJ1-3; tentatively, D is TRBD1 (6 bases). Germline CDR1 and CDR2: SGDLS and YYNGEE. The CDR3 has 13 amino acids. Trimming pared 3 bases from V and 4 bases from J, leaving 8 bases between.

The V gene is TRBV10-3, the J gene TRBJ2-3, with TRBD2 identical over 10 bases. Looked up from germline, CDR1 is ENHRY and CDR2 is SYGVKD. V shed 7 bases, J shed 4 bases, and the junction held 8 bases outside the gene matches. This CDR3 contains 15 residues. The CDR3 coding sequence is TGTGCCATCACAGGAGGACTAGCGGAGGCAGATACGCAGTATTTT. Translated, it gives CAITGGLAEADTQYF.

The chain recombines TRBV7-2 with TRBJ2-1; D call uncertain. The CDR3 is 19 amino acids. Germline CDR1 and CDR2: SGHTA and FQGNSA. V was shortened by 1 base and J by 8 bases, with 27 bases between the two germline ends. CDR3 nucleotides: TGTGCCAGCAGCTTAGTTTGGATGAAAGGGTTCGACACAATCGATGAGCAGTTCTTC. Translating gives CASSLVWMKGFDTIDEQFF. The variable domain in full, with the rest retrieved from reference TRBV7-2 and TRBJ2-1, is GAGVSQSPSNKVTEKGKDVELRCDPISGHTALYWYRQSLGQGLEFLIYFQGNSAPDKSGLPSDRFSAERTGGSVSTLTIQRTQQEDSAVYLCASSLVWMKGFDTIDEQFFGPGTRLTVL.

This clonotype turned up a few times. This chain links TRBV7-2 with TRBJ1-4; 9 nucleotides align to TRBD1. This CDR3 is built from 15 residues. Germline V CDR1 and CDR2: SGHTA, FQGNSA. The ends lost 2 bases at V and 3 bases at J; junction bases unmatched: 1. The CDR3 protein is CASSLNRGPNEKLFF. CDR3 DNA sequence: TGTGCCAGCAGCTTAAACAGGGGGCCTAATGAAAAACTGTTTTTT.